These 13 T cell receptor beta chains originate from one sample sequenced in a study of blood T cell repertoires in COVID-19. Assay: immunoSEQ multiplex PCR; the TCRdb copy retains only in-frame clones and omits some. The sample holds approximately 120,000 clones, around 89% seen once. Specimen: peripheral blood. All receptors come from a human donor in a cohort sampled during active COVID-19.

This chain links TRBV11-3 with TRBJ2-3, with 8 bases aligning to TRBD1. CDR1 is SGHNT, CDR2 YENEEA, per germline. Unmatched junction bases numbered 6, after V lost 5 bases and J lost 2 bases. The CDR3 length is 15 residues. CDR3 sequence reads: CASSVGTGNTDTQYF. The CDR3 DNA sequence: TGTGCCAGCAGCGTAGGGACAGGAAACACAGATACGCAGTATTTT.

The chain is built from TRBV6-5 and TRBJ2-1; 9 positions agree with TRBD1. The germline V gene has CDR1 MNHEY and CDR2 SVGAGI. J gave up 9 bases and V 2 bases, and 5 bases lay outside the gene matches. The CDR3 has 14 residues. CDR3 coding DNA: TGTGCCAGCAGTTACGGGACAGGGTATGGTGAGCAGTTCTTC. Translation gives CASSYGTGYGEQFF.

V is TRBV28 and J is TRBJ1-5; TRBD1 matches at 9 bases. The CDR3 covers 17 residues. Germline assignment: CDR1 MDHEN and CDR2 SYDVKM. V gave up 2 bases and J gave up 4 bases; unmatched junction bases: 9. CDR3 loop: CASSLIIGDRVNQPQHF. The DNA of the CDR3 is TGTGCCAGCAGTTTAATTATTGGGGACAGGGTAAATCAGCCCCAGCATTTT.

The chain joins TRBV12-3 or TRBV12-4 to TRBJ2-2; unclear D gene. CDR3 size: 13 residues. Deletions cut 7 bases from V and 6 bases from J, with 12 bases between. The CDR3 region is CASTEASAGELFF. The CDR3 nucleotides are TGTGCCAGCACTGAGGCCTCCGCCGGGGAGCTGTTTTTT.

The rearrangement uses TRBV5-1 and TRBJ2-5; TRBD1 agrees at 7 bases. Germline V lookup: CDR1 SGHRS, CDR2 YFSETQ. The CDR3 contains 12 residues. Losses at the gene ends were 9 bases for V and 2 bases for J; bases not matched to a gene: 4. CDR3 coding DNA: TGCGCCACGACAGGGAATCAAGAGACCCAGTACTTC. Translation gives CATTGNQETQYF.

The genes are TRBV6-5 and TRBJ1-5; 7 nucleotides match TRBD1. Germline V gives CDR1 MNHEY, CDR2 SVGAGI. This CDR3 has 13 amino acids. With V trimmed by 8 bases and J by 4 bases, 5 bases remained unmatched. The DNA of the CDR3 is TGTGCCAGCCAAACACAGGGGAATCAGCCCCAGCATTTT. Translating it yields CASQTQGNQPQHF.

The table lists this clone with a few counts. CDR3 nucleotides: TGCGCCAGCAGCTCACAGGGGGGCGAGCAGTACTTC. It codes for CASSSQGGEQYF. V gene TRBV4-1 combines with J gene TRBJ2-7, with TRBD1 matching 8 bases. Germline V gives CDR1 MGHRA, CDR2 YSYEKL. The CDR3 runs to 12 residues. Trimming at V came to 5 bases and at J to 6 bases, leaving 3 bases not matched to a gene.

The gene calls are TRBV6-8 and TRBJ2-6; TRBD1 agrees at 7 bases. V lost 4 bases to trimming and J lost 4 bases; unmatched junction nucleotides: 22. The CDR3 is made up of 21 amino acids. Looked up from germline, CDR1 is MNHGY and CDR2 is SAAAGT. The CDR3 region is CASSFTKPTGEARTGANVLTF. The CDR3 coding sequence is TGTGCCAGCAGTTTTACCAAGCCTACAGGGGAAGCTCGTACAGGGGCCAACGTCCTGACTTTC.

The chain couples TRBV15 to TRBJ2-1, with a tentative D call TRBD2 (5 bases). The CDR3 runs to 12 residues. The V end lost 4 bases, the J end lost 11 bases, and 12 bases lay between the germline ends. From germline, CDR1 is LNHNV and CDR2 YYDKDF (reference sequence). CDR3 bases: TGTGCCACCAGCACGGGGAGCTTCCAGCAGTTCTTC. This encodes CATSTGSFQQFF.

The chain combines TRBV5-1 with TRBJ2-3, with 10 bases fitting TRBD2. CDR3 length: 16 residues. CDR1 SGHRS and CDR2 YFSETQ come from the germline V gene. V trimming: 2 bases; J trimming: 3 bases; junction bases outside the gene matches: 6. The CDR3 DNA is TGCGCCAGCAGCTTTAGCGGGGGGCTTATAACAGATACGCAGTATTTT. Its translation is CASSFSGGLITDTQYF. The full variable domain, in which reference TRBV5-1 and TRBJ2-3 provide the parts outside the CDR3, is KAGVTQTPRYLIKTRGQQVTLSCSPISGHRSVSWYQQTPGQGLQFLFEYFSETQRNKGNFPGRFSGRQFSNSRSEMNVSTLELGDSALYLCASSFSGGLITDTQYFGPGTRLTVL.

The gene calls are TRBV19 and TRBJ2-1; 8 nucleotides match TRBD2. The trim removed 8 bases at V and 0 bases at J, leaving 3 bases unmatched. From germline, CDR1 is LNHDA and CDR2 SQIVND (reference sequence). The CDR3 loop spans 14 amino acids. The CDR3 DNA reads TGTGCCAGTCGAAGCGGGAGCTCCTACAATGAGCAGTTCTTC. Its translation: CASRSGSSYNEQFF.

The V and J genes are TRBV29-1 and TRBJ2-3; D gene uncertain. Germline V gives CDR1 SQVTM, CDR2 ANQGSEA. The CDR3 spans 12 residues. V was shortened by 1 base and J by 6 bases, with 8 bases between the two germline ends. The CDR3 loop is CSVEVRGDTQYF. The CDR3 DNA reads as TGCAGCGTTGAAGTGAGAGGTGATACGCAGTATTTT.

The chain recombines TRBV25-1 with TRBJ2-7, with TRBD2 identical over 13 bases. The ends lost 1 base at V and 2 bases at J; junction bases unmatched: 8. This CDR3 region has 18 residues. Germline CDR1 reads MGHDK; CDR2 reads SYGVNS. The CDR3 DNA is TGTGCCAGCAGTGAATCTGCTAGGACTAGCGGGGGCCCCTACGAGCAGTACTTC. This sequence encodes CASSESARTSGGPYEQYF.